This TCR beta chain was sequenced for a study of cytomegalovirus exposure and HLA in healthy donors. A remark on this clone: Its specificity is not known.

The study ran its PCR with 60 Vbeta and 13 Jbeta primers. Clones were read by immunoSEQ multiplex PCR, and TCRdb kept only the in-frame ones, dropping some. The table lists 150,000 to 200,000 clones, approximately 80% of them singletons, with under 1.5% in the top ten. Points from the study as a whole: According to a later analysis, donors in an Asian-associated ancestry cluster reportedly had fewer N-insertions than the approximately 620-donor mean. A missense variant in DCLRE1C was later tied to TCR beta V- and J-gene trimming. Associated with cytomegalovirus, according to the listing, were some 180 TCR beta chains.

Trimming cost V 5 bases and J 4 bases, with 15 bases left between them. The CDR3 contains 14 residues. CDR1 SGHTA and CDR2 FQGTGA come from the germline V gene. This chain joins TRBV7-3 and TRBJ2-7; a weak D match, TRBD2 (6 bases). The specimen sequenced was PBMCs. The sequence was obtained from a male donor in good health and CMV-seronegative. CDR3 sequence: CASSPALASYEQYF. Written as DNA, the CDR3 is TGTGCCAGCAGCCCCGCGCTAGCGTCTTACGAGCAGTACTTC.